This TCR beta chain was profiled in a study of identical twins. Findings of the study overall: Conclusions were drawn cross-sectionally by statistical analysis, without following the same donors. In beta out-of-frame sequences, the excess sharing between twins was weaker.

This clonotype showed up just a few times. Antigen unknown. The V end lost 4 bases, the J end lost 0 bases, and 9 bases lay between the germline ends. The CDR3 has 13 residues. Germline CDR1 SQVTM, CDR2 ANQGSEA. Carrying unique molecular identifiers, the cDNA also gained a universal primer site through template switching. TCRdb re-called the 5' RACE reads through MiXCR, storing one row per CDR3 protein. The table lists about 890,000 distinct CDR3 sequences, 9% to 15% of them singletons. The same specimen was also included in a second study, on yellow fever vaccine responses in identical twins.

Sequencing was done on a sample of PBMCs. The sequence derives from a woman between 18 and 29 years old in good health. The rearrangement links TRBV29-1 to TRBJ1-2, with a possible D match to TRBD1 (6 bases). CDR3 region: CSVGGGPNYGYTF. As DNA, the CDR3 is TGCAGCGTTGGGGGGGGCCCTAACTATGGCTACACCTTC.